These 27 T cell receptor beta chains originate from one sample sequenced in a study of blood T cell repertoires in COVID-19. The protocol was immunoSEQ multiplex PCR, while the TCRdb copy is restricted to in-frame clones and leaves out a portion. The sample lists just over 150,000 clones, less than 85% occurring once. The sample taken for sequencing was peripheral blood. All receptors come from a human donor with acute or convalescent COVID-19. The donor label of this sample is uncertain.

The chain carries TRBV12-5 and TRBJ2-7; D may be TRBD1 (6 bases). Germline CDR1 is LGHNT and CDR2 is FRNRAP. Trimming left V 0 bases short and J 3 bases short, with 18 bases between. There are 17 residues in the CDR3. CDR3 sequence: CASGLVLGTGTSYEQYF. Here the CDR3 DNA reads TGTGCTAGTGGTTTGGTACTTGGCACAGGGACCAGCTACGAGCAGTACTTC. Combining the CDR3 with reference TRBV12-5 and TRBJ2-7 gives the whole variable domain DARVTQTPRHKVTEMGQEVTMRCQPILGHNTVFWYRQTMMQGLELLAYFRNRAPLDDSGMPKDRFSAEMPDATLATLKIQPSEPRDSAVYFCASGLVLGTGTSYEQYFGPGTRLTVT.

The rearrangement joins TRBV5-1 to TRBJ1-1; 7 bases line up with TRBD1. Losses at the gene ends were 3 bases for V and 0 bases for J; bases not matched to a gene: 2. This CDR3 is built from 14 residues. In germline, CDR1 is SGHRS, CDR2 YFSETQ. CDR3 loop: CASSWTGLNTEAFF. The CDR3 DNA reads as TGCGCCAGCAGCTGGACAGGCCTGAACACTGAAGCTTTCTTT.

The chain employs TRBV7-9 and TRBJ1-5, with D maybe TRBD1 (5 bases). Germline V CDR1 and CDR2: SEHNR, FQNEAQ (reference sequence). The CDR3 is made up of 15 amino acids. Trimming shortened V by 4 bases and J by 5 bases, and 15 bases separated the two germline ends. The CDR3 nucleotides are TGTGCCAGCAGCTCCCCCGGGGGAGGGGATCAGCCCCAGCATTTT. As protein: CASSSPGGGDQPQHF. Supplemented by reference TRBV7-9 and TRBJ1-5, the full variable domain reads DTGVSQNPRHKITKRGQNVTFRCDPISEHNRLYWYRQTLGQGPEFLTYFQNEAQLEKSRLLSDRFSAERPKGSFSTLEIQRTEQGDSAMYLCASSSPGGGDQPQHFGDGTRLSIL.

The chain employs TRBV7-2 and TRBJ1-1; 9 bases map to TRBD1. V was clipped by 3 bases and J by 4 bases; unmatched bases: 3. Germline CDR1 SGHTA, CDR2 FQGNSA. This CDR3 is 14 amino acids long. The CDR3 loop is CASSFDRGTTEAFF. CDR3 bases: TGTGCCAGCAGCTTTGACAGGGGGACCACTGAAGCTTTCTTT.

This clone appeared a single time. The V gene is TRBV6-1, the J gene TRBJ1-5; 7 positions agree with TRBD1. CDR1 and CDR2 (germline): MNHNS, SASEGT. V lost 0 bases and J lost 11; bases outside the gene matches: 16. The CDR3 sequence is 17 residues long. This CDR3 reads CASSEAPGQRVHRAQHF. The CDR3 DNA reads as TGTGCCAGCAGTGAAGCTCCGGGACAGAGAGTTCACAGGGCCCAGCATTTT.

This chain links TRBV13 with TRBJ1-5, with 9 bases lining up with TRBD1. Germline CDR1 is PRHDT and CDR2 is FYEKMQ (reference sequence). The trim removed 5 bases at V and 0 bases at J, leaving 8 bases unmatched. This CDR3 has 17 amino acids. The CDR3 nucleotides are TGTGCCAGCAGCGCCTATGGGGACAGGGATAGCAATCAGCCCCAGCATTTT. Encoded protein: CASSAYGDRDSNQPQHF. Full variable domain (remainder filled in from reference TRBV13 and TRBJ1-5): AAGVIQSPRHLIKEKRETATLKCYPIPRHDTVYWYQQGPGQDPQFLISFYEKMQSDKGSIPDRFSAQQFSDYHSELNMSSLELGDSALYFCASSAYGDRDSNQPQHFGDGTRLSIL.

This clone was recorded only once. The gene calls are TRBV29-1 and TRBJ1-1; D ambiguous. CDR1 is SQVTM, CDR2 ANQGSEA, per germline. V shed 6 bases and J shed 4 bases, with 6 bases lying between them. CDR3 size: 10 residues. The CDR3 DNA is TGCAGCGTCCGGGGCACTGAAGCTTTCTTT. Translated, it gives CSVRGTEAFF.

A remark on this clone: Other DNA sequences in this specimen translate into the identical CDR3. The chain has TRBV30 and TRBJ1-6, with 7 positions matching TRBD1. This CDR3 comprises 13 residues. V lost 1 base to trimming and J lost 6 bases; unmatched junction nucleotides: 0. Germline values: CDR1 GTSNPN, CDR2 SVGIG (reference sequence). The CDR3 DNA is TGTGCCTGGAGTGGACAGGGTAATTCACCCCTCCACTTT. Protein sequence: CAWSGQGNSPLHF.

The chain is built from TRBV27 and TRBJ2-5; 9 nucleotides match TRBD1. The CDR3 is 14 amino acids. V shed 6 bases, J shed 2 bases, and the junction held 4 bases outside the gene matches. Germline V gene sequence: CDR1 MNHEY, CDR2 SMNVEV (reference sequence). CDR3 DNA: TGTGCCAGCAGCGGGACAGGGAAACAAGAGACCCAGTACTTC. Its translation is CASSGTGKQETQYF.

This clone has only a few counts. The CDR3 coding sequence is TGTGCCAGCAGTTTCAGCTCTGGAAACACCATATATTTT. Protein: CASSFSSGNTIYF. This chain joins TRBV12-3 or TRBV12-4 and TRBJ1-3, with no clear D. The CDR3 totals 13 residues. The V and J ends lost 3 bases and 0 bases respectively, with 3 bases between them.

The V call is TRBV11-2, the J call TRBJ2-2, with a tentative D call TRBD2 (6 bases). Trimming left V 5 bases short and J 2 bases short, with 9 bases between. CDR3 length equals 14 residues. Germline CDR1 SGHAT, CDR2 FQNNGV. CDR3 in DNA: TGTGCCAGCAGCCCGGGGGTCAACACCGGGGAGCTGTTTTTT. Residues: CASSPGVNTGELFF.

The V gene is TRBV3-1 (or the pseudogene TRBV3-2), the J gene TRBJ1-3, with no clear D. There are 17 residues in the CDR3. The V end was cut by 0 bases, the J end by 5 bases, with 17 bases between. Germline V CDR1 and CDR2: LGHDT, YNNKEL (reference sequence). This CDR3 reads CASSQDGAARSRNTIYF. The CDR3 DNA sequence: TGTGCCAGCAGCCAAGATGGCGCGGCAAGATCGAGAAACACCATATATTTT.

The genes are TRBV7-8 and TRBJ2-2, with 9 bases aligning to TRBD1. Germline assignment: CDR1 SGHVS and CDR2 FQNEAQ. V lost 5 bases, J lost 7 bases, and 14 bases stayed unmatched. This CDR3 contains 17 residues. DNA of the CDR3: TGTGCCAGCAGCCCCCGGGACAGGGTCCTTTTGGGCGGGGAGCTGTTTTTT. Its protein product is CASSPRDRVLLGGELFF. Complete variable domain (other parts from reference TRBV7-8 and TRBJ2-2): GAGVSQSPRYKVAKRGQDVALRCDPISGHVSLFWYQQALGQGPEFLTYFQNEAQLDKSGLPSDRFFAERPEGSVSTLKIQRTQQEDSAVYLCASSPRDRVLLGGELFFGEGSRLTVL.

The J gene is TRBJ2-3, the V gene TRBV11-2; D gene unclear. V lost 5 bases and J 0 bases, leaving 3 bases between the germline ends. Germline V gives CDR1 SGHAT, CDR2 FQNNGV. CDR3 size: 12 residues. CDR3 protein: CASSLSTDTQYF. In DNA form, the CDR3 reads TGTGCCAGCAGCCTGAGCACAGATACGCAGTATTTT. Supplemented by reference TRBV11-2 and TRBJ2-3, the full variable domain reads EAGVAQSPRYKIIEKRQSVAFWCNPISGHATLYWYQQILGQGPKLLIQFQNNGVVDDSQLPKDRFSAERLKGVDSTLKIQPAKLEDSAVYLCASSLSTDTQYFGPGTRLTVL.

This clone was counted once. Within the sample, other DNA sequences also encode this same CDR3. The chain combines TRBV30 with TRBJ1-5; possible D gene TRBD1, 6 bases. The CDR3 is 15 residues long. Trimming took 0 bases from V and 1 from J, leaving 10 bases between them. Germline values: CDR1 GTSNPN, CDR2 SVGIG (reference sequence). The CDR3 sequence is CAWSVGGASNQPQHF. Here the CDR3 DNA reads TGTGCCTGGAGTGTGGGGGGGGCAAGCAATCAGCCCCAGCATTTT.

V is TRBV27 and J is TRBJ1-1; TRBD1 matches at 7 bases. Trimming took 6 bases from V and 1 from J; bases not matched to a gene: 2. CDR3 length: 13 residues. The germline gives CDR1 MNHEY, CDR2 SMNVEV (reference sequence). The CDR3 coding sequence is TGTGCCAGCAGGACAGGGCGGAACACTGAAGCTTTCTTT. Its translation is CASRTGRNTEAFF.

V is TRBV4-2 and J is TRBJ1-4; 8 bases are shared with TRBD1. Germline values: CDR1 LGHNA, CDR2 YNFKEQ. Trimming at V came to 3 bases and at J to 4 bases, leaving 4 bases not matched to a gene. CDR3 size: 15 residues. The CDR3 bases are TGTGCCAGCAGCCAGATACAGGGGGATAATGAAAAACTGTTTTTT. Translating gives CASSQIQGDNEKLFF.

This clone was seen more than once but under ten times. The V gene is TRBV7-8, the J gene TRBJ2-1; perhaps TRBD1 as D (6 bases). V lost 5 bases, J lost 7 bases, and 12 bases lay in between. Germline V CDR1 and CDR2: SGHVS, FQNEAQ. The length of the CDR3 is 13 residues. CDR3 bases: TGTGCCAGCAGCCAATCGCAGGGGAATGAGCAGTTCTTC. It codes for CASSQSQGNEQFF.

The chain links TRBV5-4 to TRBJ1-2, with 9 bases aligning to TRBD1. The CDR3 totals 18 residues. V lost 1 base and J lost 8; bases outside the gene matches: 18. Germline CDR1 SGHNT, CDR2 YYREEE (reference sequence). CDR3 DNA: TGTGCCAGCAGCTTGCTCAAAACCCCCCTACAGGGGGCAGAAGGCTACACCTTC. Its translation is CASSLLKTPLQGAEGYTF. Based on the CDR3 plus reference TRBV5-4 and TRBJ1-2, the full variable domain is ETGVTQSPTHLIKTRGQQVTLRCSSQSGHNTVSWYQQALGQGPQFIFQYYREEENGRGNFPPRFSGLQFPNYSSELNVNALELDDSALYLCASSLLKTPLQGAEGYTFGSGTRLTVV.

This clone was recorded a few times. The CDR3 sequence: CASSLLQFF. DNA for the CDR3: TGTGCCAGCTCACTTCTACAGTTCTTC. V usage is TRBV18 and J usage is TRBJ2-1; D remains ambiguous. The CDR3 loop spans 9 amino acids. Germline loops: CDR1 KGHSH, CDR2 LQKENI. V lost 4 bases to trimming and J lost 13 bases, with 5 bases between them.

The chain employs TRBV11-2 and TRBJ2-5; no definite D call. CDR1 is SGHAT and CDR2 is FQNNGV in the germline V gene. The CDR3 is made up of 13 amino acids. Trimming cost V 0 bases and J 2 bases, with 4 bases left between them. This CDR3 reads CASSLEQQETQYF. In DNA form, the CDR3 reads TGTGCCAGCAGCTTAGAACAGCAAGAGACCCAGTACTTC.

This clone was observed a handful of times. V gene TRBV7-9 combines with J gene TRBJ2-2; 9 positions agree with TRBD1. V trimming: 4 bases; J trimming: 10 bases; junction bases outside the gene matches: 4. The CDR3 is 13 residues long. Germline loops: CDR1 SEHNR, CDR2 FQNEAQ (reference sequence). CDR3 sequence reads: CASSYRTGEELFF. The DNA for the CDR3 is TGTGCCAGCAGCTATCGGACAGGGGAGGAGCTGTTTTTT.

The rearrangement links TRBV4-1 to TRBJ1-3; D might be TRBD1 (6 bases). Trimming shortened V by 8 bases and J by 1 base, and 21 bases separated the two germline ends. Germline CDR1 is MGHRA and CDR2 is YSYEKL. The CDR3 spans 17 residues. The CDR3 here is CASAVGATGWSGNTIYF. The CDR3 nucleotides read TGCGCCAGCGCGGTGGGGGCGACGGGTTGGTCTGGAAACACCATATATTTT.

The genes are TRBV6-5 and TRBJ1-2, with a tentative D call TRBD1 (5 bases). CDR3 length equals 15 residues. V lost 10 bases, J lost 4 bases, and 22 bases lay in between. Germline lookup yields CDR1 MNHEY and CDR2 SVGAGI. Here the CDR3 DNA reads TGTGCCATCCCCTTCTCGACAGCCCCACTCTATGGCTACACCTTC. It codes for CAIPFSTAPLYGYTF.

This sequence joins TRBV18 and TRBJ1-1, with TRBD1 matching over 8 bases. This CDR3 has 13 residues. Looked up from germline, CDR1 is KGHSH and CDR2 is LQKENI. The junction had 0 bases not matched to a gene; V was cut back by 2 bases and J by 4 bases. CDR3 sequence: CASSPDRGTEAFF. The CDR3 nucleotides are TGTGCCAGCTCACCAGACAGGGGCACTGAAGCTTTCTTT. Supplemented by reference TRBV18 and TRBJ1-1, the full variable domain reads NAGVMQNPRHLVRRRGQEARLRCSPMKGHSHVYWYRQLPEEGLKFMVYLQKENIIDESGMPKERFSAEFPKEGPSILRIQQVVRGDSAAYFCASSPDRGTEAFFGQGTRLTVV.

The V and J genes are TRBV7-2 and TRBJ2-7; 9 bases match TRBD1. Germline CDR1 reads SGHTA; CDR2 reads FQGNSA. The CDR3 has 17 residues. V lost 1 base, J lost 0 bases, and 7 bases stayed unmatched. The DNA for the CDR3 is TGTGCCAGCAGCTTAGATGGACAGGGGTCGAGCTCCTACGAGCAGTACTTC. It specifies CASSLDGQGSSSYEQYF.

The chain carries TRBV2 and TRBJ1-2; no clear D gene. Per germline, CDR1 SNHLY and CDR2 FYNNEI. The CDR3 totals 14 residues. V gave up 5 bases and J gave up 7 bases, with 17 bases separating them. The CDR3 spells CASSPLAGIGGYTF. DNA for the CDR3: TGTGCCAGCAGTCCTTTGGCGGGAATCGGTGGCTACACCTTC.